This T cell receptor (beta chain) is drawn from a study of T cell responses to AZD1222 COVID-19 vaccine. V was clipped by 2 bases and J by 5 bases, with 9 bases between them. The CDR3 sequence is 14 residues long. From germline, CDR1 is SGHVS and CDR2 FNYEAQ. Using immunoSEQ multiplex PCR, the repertoire was profiled, and TCRdb retains in-frame clones only, with some absent. The sample has 140,000 to 150,000 clones, roughly 85% seen once. Overall study findings and caveats: Nearly half of the spike-specific TCRs reportedly recognize variant regions that carry no mutations. Recipients of AZD1222 seropositive at baseline numbered only 6 or 7. Repertoires in all cases were sampled only once the peak T cell response had passed. Spike-specific TCR breadth and depth went up after people got two AZD1222 doses.

Note on this clone: Its target is unknown.

The material was peripheral blood, obtained on day 0 of AZD1222 vaccination. The receptor comes from an adult in good health. The J gene is TRBJ2-2, the V gene TRBV7-6; D is unclear. The CDR3 nucleotides are TGTGCCAGCAGCTTATTCAGTTGGACCGGGGAGCTGTTTTTT. Translation gives CASSLFSWTGELFF.